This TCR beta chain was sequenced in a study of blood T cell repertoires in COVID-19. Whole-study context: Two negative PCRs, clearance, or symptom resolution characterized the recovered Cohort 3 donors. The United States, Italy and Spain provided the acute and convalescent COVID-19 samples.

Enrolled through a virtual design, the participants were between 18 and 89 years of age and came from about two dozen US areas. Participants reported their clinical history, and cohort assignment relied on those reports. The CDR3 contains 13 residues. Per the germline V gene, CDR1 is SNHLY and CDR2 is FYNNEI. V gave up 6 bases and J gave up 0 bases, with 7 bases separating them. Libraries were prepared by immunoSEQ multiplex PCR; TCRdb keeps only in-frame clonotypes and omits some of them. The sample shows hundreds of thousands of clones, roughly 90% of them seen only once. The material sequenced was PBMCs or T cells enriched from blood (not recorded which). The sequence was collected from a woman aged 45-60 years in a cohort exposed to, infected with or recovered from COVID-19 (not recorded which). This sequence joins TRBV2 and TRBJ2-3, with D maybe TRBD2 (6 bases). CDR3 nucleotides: TGTGCCAGCAGGCGGGACAGCACAGATACGCAGTATTTT. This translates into CASRRDSTDTQYF.